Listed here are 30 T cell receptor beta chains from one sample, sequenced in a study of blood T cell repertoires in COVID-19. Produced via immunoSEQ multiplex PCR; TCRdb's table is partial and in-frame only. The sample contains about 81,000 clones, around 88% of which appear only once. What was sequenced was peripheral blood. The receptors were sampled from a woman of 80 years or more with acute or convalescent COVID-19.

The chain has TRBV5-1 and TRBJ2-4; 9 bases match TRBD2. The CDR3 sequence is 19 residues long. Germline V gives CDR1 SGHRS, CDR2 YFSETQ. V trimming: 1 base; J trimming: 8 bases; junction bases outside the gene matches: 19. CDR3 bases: TGCGCCAGCAGCTTGTATGGAGCTAGCGGGAATCCCCGGTCGGACATTCAGTACTTC. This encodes CASSLYGASGNPRSDIQYF. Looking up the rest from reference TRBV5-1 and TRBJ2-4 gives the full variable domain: KAGVTQTPRYLIKTRGQQVTLSCSPISGHRSVSWYQQTPGQGLQFLFEYFSETQRNKGNFPGRFSGRQFSNSRSEMNVSTLELGDSALYLCASSLYGASGNPRSDIQYFGAGTRLSVL.

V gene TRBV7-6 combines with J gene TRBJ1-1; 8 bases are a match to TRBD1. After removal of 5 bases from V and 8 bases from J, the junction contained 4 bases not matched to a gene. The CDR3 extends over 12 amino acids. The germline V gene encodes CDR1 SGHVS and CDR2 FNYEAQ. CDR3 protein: CASSPDRGEAFF. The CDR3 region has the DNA TGTGCCAGCAGCCCAGACAGGGGAGAAGCTTTCTTT.

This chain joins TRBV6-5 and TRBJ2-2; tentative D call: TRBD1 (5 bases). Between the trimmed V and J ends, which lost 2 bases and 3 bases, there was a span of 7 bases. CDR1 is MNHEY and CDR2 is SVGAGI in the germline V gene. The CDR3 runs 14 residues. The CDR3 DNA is TGTGCCAGCAGTTACGACAGATACACCGGGGAGCTGTTTTTT. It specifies CASSYDRYTGELFF.

The DNA of the CDR3 is TGTGCCAGCAGCCAATCCAGGGACCAAGAGACCCAGTACTTC. As protein: CASSQSRDQETQYF. The rearrangement joins TRBV3-1 (or the pseudogene TRBV3-2) to TRBJ2-5; the D gene is possibly TRBD1 (5 bases). This CDR3 is built from 14 residues. The ends were cut back, 2 bases at V and 0 bases at J, with 7 bases in the middle. Germline V CDR1 and CDR2: LGHDT, YNNKEL (reference sequence).

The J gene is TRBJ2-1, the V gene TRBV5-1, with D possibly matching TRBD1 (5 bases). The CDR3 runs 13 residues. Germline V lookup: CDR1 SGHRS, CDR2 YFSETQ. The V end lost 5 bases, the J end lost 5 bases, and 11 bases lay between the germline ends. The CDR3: CASRLDRNNEQFF. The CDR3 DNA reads TGCGCCAGCAGATTAGACAGAAACAATGAGCAGTTCTTC.

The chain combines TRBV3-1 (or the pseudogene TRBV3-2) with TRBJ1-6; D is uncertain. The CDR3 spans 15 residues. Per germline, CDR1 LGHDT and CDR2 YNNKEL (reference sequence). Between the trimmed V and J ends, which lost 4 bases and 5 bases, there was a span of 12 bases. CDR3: CASSPGLVDNSPLHF. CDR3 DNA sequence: TGTGCCAGCAGCCCAGGCTTGGTGGATAATTCACCCCTCCACTTT.

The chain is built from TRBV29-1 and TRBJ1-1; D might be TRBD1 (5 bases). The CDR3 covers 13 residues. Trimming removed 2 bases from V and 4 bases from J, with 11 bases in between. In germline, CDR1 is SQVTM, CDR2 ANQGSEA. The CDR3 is CSVESGEATEAFF. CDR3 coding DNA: TGCAGCGTTGAATCGGGGGAGGCCACTGAAGCTTTCTTT.

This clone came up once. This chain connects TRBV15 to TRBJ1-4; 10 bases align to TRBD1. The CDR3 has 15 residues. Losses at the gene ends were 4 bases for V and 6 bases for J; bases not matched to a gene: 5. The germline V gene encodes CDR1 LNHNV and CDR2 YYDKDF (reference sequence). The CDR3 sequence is CATSKPGTGDEKLFF. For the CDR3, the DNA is TGTGCCACCAGCAAACCGGGGACAGGGGATGAAAAACTGTTTTTT.

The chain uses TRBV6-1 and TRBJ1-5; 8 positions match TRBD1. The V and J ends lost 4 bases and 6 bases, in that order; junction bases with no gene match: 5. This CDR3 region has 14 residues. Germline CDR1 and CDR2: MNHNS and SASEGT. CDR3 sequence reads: CASSVGQGAQPQHF. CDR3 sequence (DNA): TGTGCCAGCAGTGTTGGGCAGGGGGCTCAGCCCCAGCATTTT.

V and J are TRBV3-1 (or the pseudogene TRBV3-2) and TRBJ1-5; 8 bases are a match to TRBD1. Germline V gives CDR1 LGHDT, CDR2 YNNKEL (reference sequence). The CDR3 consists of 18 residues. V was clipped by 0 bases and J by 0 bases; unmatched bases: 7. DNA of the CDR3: TGTGCCAGCAGCCAAGAGGGGGGACAGGACTATAGCAATCAGCCCCAGCATTTT. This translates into CASSQEGGQDYSNQPQHF.

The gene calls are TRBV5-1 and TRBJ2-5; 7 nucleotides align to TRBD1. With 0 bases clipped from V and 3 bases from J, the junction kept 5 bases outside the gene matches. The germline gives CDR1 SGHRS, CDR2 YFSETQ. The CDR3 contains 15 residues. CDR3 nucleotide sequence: TGCGCCAGCAGCTTGGGGACAGGTCAGGAAGAGACCCAGTACTTC. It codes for CASSLGTGQEETQYF. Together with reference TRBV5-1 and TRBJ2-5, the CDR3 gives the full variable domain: KAGVTQTPRYLIKTRGQQVTLSCSPISGHRSVSWYQQTPGQGLQFLFEYFSETQRNKGNFPGRFSGRQFSNSRSEMNVSTLELGDSALYLCASSLGTGQEETQYFGPGTRLLVL.

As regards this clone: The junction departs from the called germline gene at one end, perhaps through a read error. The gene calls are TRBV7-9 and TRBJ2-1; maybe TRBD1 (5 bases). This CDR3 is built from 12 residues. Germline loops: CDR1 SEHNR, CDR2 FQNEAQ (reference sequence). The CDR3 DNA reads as TGTGCCAGCAGCTTAGTGCAGGGCCCCCACCTCTTC. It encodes CASSLVQGPHLF. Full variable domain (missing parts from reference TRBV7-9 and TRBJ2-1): DTGVSQNPRHKITKRGQNVTFRCDPISEHNRLYWYRQTLGQGPEFLTYFQNEAQLEKSRLLSDRFSAERPKGSFSTLEIQRTEQGDSAMYLCASSLVQGPHLFGPGTRLTVL.

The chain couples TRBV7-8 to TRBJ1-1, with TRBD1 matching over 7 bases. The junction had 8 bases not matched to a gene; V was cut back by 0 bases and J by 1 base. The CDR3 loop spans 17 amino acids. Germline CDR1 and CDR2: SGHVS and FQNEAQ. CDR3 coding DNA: TGTGCCAGCAGCTTAGCTCCCAGGGACAGCCCGAACACTGAAGCTTTCTTT. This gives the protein CASSLAPRDSPNTEAFF.

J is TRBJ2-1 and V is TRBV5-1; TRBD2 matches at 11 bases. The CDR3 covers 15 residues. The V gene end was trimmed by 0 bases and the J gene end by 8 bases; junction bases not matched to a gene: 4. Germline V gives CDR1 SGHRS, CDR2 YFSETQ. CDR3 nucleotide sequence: TGCGCCAGCAGCTTGGTAGGACTAGCGGGCGATGAGCAGTTCTTC. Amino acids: CASSLVGLAGDEQFF.

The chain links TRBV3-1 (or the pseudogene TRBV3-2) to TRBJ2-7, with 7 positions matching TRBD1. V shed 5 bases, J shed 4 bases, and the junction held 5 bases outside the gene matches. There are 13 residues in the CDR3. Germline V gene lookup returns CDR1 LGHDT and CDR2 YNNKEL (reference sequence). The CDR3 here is CASSKLGQYEQYF. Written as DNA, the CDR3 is TGTGCCAGCAGCAAACTGGGACAGTACGAGCAGTACTTC.

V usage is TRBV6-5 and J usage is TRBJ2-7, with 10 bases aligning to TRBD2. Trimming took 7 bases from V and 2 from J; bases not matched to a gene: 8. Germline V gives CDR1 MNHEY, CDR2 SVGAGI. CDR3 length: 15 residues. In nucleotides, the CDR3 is TGTGCCAGCAACCCCTTAACTAGCGGGGCCTACGAGCAGTACTTC. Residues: CASNPLTSGAYEQYF.

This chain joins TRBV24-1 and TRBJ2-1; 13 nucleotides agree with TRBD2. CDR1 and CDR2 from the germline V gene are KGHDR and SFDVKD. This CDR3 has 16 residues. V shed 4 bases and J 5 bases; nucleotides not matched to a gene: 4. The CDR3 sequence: CATSEQGLAGDNEQFF. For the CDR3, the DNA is TGTGCCACCAGTGAACAAGGACTAGCGGGGGACAATGAGCAGTTCTTC.

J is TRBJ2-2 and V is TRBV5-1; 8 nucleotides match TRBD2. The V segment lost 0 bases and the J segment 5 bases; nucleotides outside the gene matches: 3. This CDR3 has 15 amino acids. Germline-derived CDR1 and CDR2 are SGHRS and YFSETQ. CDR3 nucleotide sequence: TGCGCCAGCAGCTTGGAGGCTAGCGGGACCGGGGAGCTGTTTTTT. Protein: CASSLEASGTGELFF. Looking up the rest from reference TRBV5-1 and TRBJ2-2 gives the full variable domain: KAGVTQTPRYLIKTRGQQVTLSCSPISGHRSVSWYQQTPGQGLQFLFEYFSETQRNKGNFPGRFSGRQFSNSRSEMNVSTLELGDSALYLCASSLEASGTGELFFGEGSRLTVL.

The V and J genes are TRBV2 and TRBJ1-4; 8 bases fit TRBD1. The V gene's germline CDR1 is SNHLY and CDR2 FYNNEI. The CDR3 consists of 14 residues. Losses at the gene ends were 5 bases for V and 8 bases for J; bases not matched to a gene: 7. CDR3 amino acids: CASSPDRVGEKLFF. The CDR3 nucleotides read TGTGCCAGCAGTCCGGACAGGGTAGGCGAAAAACTGTTTTTT. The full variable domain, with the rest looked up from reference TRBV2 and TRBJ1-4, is EPEVTQTPSHQVTQMGQEVILRCVPISNHLYFYWYRQILGQKVEFLVSFYNNEISEKSEIFDDQFSVERPDGSNFTLKIRSTKLEDSAMYFCASSPDRVGEKLFFGSGTQLSVL.

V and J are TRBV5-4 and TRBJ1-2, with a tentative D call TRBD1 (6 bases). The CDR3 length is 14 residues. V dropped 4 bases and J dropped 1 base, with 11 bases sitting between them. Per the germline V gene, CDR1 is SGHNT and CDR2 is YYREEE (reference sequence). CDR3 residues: CASSDLQGNYGYTF. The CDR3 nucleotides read TGTGCCAGCAGCGACTTACAGGGTAACTATGGCTACACCTTC.

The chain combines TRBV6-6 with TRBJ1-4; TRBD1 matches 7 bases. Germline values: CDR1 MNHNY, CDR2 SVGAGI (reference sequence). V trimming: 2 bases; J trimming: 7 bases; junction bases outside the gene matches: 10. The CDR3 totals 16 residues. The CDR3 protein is CASSYHDRVGGEKLFF. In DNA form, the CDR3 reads TGTGCCAGCAGTTACCATGACAGGGTTGGGGGTGAAAAACTGTTTTTT.

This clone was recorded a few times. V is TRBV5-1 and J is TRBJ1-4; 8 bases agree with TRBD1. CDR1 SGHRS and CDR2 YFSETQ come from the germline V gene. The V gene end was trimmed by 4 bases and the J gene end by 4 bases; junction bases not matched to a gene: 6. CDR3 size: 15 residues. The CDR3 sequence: CASSARTGSNEKLFF. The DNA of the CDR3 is TGCGCCAGCAGCGCCAGGACAGGGAGTAATGAAAAACTGTTTTTT.

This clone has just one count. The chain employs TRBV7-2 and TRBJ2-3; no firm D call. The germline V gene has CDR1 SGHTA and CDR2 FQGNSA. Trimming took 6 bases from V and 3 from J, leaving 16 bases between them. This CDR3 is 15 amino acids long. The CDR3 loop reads CASRRTPLYTDTQYF. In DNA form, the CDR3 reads TGTGCCAGCAGGAGAACCCCTTTATATACAGATACGCAGTATTTT.

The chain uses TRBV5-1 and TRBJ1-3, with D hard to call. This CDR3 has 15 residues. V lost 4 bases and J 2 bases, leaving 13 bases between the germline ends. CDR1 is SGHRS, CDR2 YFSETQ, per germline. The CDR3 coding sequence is TGCGCCAGCAGCCTAGGACTGGAGCCTGGAAACACCATATATTTT. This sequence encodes CASSLGLEPGNTIYF.

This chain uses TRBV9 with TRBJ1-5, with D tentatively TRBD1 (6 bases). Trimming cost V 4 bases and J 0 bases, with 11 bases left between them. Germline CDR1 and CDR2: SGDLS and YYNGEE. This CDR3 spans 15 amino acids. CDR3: CASSPQGYSNQPQHF. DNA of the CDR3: TGTGCCAGCAGCCCTCAGGGGTATAGCAATCAGCCCCAGCATTTT.

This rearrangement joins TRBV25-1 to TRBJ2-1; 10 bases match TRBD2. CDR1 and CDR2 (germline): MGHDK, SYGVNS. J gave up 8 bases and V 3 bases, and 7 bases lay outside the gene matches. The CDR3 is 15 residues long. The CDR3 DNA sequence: TGTGCCAGCAGTGAGCGTGCTAGCGGGAGCTATGAGCAGTTCTTC. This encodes CASSERASGSYEQFF.

The CDR3 loop reads CAWRTGNNQPQHF. In nucleotides, the CDR3 is TGTGCCTGGAGGACAGGGAACAATCAGCCCCAGCATTTT. This chain joins TRBV30 and TRBJ1-5, with TRBD1 identical over 7 bases. The CDR3 is made up of 13 amino acids. Germline V gene sequence: CDR1 GTSNPN, CDR2 SVGIG (reference sequence). After removal of 3 bases from V and 3 bases from J, the junction contained 2 bases not matched to a gene.

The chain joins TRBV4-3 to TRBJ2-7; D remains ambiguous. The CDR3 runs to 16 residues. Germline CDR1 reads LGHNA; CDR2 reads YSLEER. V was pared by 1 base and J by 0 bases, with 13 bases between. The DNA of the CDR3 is TGCGCCAGCAGCCAAGCGGTCGGTTCTAGCTCCTACGAGCAGTACTTC. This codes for CASSQAVGSSSYEQYF.

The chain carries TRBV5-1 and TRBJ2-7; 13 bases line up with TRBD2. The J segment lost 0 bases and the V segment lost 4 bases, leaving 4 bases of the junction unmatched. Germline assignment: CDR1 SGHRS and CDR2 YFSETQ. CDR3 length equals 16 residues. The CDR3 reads CASSRGTSGNSYEQYF. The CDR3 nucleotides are TGCGCCAGCAGCCGGGGGACTAGCGGGAACTCCTACGAGCAGTACTTC.

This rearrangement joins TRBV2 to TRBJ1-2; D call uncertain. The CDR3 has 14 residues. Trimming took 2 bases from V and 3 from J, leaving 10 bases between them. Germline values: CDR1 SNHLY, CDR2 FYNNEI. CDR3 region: CASSEKWADYGYTF. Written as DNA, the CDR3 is TGTGCCAGCAGTGAAAAGTGGGCAGACTATGGCTACACCTTC.